The clone carrying this TCR beta chain was recorded a few times. The target antigen is unknown. RNA transcripts provided the source from which TCR beta CDR3 regions were amplified. The HTBI set primed first-round TCR CDR3 RT-PCR. TCRdb re-analysed the multiplex PCR reads in MiXCR, keeping a single row per CDR3 protein. The data contain about 560,000 distinct CDR3 sequences, 15% to 20% of them singletons. In making diagnoses, clinical symptoms, serum thyroxine and TRAb, thyroid ultrasound and orbital computed tomography were all used. This entry comes from a study of T cells in Graves' hyperthyroidism and ophthalmopathy. Overall study results and limits: Blood shared most expanded thyroid clonotypes above 0.001.

The germline V gene encodes CDR1 ENHRY and CDR2 SYGVKD. This CDR3 comprises 14 residues. J was trimmed by 7 bases and V by 3 bases; bases with no gene match: 5. The chain has TRBV10-3 and TRBJ1-2; 10 nucleotides align to TRBD1. The sequencing sample was made of blood. This clonotype was sampled from a woman younger than 30 with Graves' hyperthyroidism. CDR3 loop: CAISEDRGLGGYTF. In nucleotides, the CDR3 is TGTGCCATCAGTGAAGACAGGGGGCTGGGTGGCTACACCTTC.